This T cell receptor (beta chain) was sequenced for a study of memory B cells and T cells in multiple sclerosis. Concerning this clone itself: Its matching antigen is unknown.

The V and J ends lost 5 bases and 3 bases respectively, with 11 bases between them. This CDR3 comprises 13 residues. In germline, CDR1 is SEHNR, CDR2 FQNEAQ (reference sequence). Points from the study as a whole: Clone-set sizes differed between compartments, so shared clonotype counts needed normalization.

Separate sequencing covered autoproliferating (CFSE-dim) and non-proliferating (CFSE-high) T cells from stimulus-free culture. Cultures began with roughly 5.4x10^7 CFSE-labeled PBMCs, unstimulated for six to seven days, with replicate wells pooled. PBMCs were labeled with 0.5 uM CFSE and cultured without exogenous stimuli. TCRdb's table, derived via immunoSEQ multiplex PCR, lists solely in-frame clones and lacks some. Here the sample spans approximately 32,000 clones, roughly 88% being singletons. The clonotype comes from a human donor with multiple sclerosis. The specimen sequenced was PBMCs from blood kept in culture. The chain is built from TRBV7-9 and TRBJ2-7; D gene uncertain. CDR3 amino acids: CASSPNIGYEQYF. The CDR3 DNA reads TGTGCCAGCAGCCCAAATATTGGCTACGAGCAGTACTTC.